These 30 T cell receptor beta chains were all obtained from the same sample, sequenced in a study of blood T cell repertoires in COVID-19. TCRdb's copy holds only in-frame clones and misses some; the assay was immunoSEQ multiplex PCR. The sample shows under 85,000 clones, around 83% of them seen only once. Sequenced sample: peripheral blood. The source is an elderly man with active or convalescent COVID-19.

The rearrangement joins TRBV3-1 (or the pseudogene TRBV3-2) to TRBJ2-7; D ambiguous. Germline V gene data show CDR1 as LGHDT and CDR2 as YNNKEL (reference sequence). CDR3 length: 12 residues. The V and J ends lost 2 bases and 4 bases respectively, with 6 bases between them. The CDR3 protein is CASSQRVYEQYF. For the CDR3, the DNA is TGTGCCAGCAGCCAAAGAGTTTACGAGCAGTACTTC.

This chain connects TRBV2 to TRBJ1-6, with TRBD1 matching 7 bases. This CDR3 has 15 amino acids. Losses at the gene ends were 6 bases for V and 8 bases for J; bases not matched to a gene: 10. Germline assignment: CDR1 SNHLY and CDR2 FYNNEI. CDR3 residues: CASSQTGREDSPLHF. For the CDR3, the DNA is TGTGCCAGCAGCCAGACAGGGAGAGAGGATTCACCCCTCCACTTT.

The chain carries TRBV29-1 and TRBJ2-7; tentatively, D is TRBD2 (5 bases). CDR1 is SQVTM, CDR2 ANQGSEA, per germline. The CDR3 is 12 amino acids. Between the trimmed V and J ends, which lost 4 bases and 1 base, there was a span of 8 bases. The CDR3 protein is CSVGGSSYEQYF. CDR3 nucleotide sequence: TGCAGCGTTGGTGGGAGTTCCTACGAGCAGTACTTC.

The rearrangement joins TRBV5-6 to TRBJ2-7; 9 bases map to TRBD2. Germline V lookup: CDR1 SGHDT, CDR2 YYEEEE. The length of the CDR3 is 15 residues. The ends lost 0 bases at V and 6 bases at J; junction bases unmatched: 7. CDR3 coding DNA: TGTGCCAGCAGCTTGGTCTTTGCGGGAGGGCCCGAGCAGTACTTC. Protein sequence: CASSLVFAGGPEQYF.

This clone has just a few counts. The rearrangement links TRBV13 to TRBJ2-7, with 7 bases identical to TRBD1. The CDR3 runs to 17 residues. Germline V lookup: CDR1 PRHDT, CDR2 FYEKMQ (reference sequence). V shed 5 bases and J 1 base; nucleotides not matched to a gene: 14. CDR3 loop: CASSADRWVGESYEQYF. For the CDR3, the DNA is TGTGCCAGCAGCGCGGACAGGTGGGTTGGGGAATCCTACGAGCAGTACTTC.

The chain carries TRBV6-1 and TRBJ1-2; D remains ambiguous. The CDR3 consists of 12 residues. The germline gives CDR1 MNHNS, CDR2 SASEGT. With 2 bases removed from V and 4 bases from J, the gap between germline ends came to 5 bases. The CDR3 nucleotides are TGTGCCAGCAGTGAATCCGTCTATGGCTACACCTTC. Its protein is CASSESVYGYTF.

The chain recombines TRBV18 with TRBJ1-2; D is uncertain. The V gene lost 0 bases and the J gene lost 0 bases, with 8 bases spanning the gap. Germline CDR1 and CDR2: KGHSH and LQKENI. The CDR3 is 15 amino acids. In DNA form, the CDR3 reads TGTGCCAGCTCACCACCGAGTATAGCTAACTATGGCTACACCTTC. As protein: CASSPPSIANYGYTF.

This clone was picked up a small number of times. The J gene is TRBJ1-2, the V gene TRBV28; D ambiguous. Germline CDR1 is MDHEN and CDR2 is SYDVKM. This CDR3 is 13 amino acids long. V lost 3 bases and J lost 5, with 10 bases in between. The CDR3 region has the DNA TGTGCCAGCAGTTTGGTACAGAATTATGGCTACACCTTC. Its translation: CASSLVQNYGYTF.

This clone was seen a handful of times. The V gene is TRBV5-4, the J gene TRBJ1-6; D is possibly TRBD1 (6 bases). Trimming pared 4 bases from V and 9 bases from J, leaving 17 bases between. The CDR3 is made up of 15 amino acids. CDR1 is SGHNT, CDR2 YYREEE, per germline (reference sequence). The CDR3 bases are TGTGCCAGCAGCCAGGCCAGGGGCGAGGGTTCACCCCTCCACTTT. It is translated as CASSQARGEGSPLHF.

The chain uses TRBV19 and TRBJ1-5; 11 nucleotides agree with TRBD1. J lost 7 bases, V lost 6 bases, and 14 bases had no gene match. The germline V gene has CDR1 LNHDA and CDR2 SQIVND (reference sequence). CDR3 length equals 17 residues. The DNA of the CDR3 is TGTGCCAGTAGCGACTTACCGGGGACAGGGGGAAGACAGCCCCAGCATTTT. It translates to CASSDLPGTGGRQPQHF.

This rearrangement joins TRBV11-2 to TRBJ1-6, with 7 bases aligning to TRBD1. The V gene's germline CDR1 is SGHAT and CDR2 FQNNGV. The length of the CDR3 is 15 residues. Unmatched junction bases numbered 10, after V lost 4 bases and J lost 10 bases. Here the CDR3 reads CASSSLTGKGSPLHF. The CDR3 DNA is TGTGCCAGCAGCTCCCTGACAGGGAAGGGATCACCCCTCCACTTT.

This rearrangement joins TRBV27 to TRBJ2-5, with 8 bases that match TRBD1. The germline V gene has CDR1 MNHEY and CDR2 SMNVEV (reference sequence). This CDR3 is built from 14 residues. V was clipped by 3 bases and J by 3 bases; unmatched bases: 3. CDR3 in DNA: TGTGCCAGCAGTTTTAGACAGGGGAAAGAGACCCAGTACTTC. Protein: CASSFRQGKETQYF.

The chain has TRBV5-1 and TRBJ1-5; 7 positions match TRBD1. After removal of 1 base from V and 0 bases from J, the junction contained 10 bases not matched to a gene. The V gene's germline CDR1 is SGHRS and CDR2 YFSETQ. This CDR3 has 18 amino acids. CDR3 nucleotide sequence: TGCGCCAGCAGCTTGACCGGGACAGTCCTTTATAGCAATCAGCCCCAGCATTTT. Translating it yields CASSLTGTVLYSNQPQHF.

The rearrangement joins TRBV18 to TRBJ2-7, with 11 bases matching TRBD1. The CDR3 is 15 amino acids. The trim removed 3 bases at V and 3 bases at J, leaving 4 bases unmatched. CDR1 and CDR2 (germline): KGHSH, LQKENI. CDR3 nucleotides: TGTGCCAGCTCACCTGCCGGGACAGGGGGCTACGAGCAGTACTTC. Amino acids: CASSPAGTGGYEQYF.

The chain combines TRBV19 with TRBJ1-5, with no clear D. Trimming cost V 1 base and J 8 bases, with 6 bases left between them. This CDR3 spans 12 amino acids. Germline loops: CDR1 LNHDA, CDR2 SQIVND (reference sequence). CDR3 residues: CASSIGSKPQHF. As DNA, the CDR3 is TGTGCCAGTAGTATAGGGAGCAAGCCCCAGCATTTT.

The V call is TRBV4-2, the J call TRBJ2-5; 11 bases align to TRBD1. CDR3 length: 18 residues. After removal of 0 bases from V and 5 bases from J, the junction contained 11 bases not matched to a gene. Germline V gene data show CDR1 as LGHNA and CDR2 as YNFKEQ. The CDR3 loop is CASSQEAGGQGVWETQYF. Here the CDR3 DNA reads TGTGCCAGCAGCCAAGAAGCGGGGGGACAGGGGGTGTGGGAGACCCAGTACTTC.

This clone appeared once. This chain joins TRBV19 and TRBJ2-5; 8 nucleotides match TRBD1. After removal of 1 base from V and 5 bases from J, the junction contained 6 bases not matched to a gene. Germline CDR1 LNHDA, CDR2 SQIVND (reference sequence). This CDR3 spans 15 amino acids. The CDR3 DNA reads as TGTGCCAGTAGTATAGCCAGGGGGCTCAGGGAGACCCAGTACTTC. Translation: CASSIARGLRETQYF.

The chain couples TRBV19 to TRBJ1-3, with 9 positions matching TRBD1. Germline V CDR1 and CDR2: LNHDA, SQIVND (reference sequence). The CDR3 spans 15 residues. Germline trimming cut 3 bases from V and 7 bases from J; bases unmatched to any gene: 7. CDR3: CASSMVDRGSNTIYF. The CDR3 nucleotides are TGTGCCAGTAGTATGGTGGACAGGGGTTCCAACACCATATATTTT.

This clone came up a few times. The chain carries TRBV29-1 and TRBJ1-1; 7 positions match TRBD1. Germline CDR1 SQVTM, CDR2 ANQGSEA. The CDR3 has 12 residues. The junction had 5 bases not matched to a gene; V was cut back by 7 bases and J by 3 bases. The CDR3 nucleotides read TGCAGCGCCCAAGACAGGGACACTGAAGCTTTCTTT. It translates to CSAQDRDTEAFF.

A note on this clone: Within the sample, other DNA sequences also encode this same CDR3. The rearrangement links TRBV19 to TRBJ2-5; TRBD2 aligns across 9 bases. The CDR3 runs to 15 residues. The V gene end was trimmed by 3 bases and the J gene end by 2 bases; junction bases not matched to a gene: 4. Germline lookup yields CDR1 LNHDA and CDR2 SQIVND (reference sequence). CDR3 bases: TGTGCCAGTAGTATTCGCGGGGGGGAACAAGAGACCCAGTACTTC. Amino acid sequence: CASSIRGGEQETQYF. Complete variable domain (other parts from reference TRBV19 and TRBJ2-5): DGGITQSPKYLFRKEGQNVTLSCEQNLNHDAMYWYRQDPGQGLRLIYYSQIVNDFQKGDIAEGYSVSREKKESFPLTVTSAQKNPTAFYLCASSIRGGEQETQYFGPGTRLLVL.

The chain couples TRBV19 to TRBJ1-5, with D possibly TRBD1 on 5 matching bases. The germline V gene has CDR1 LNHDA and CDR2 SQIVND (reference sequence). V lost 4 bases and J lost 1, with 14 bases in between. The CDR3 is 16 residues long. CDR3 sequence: CASSTKAKGSNQPQHF. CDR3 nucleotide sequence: TGTGCCAGTAGTACGAAGGCCAAGGGGAGCAATCAGCCCCAGCATTTT.

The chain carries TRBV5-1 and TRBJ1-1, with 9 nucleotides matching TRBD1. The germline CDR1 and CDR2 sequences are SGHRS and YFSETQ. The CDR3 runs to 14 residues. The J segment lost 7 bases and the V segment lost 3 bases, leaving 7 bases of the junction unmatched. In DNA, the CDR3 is TGCGCCAGCAGCTCCCAAACAGGGGGCCGTGAAGCTTTCTTT. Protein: CASSSQTGGREAFF.

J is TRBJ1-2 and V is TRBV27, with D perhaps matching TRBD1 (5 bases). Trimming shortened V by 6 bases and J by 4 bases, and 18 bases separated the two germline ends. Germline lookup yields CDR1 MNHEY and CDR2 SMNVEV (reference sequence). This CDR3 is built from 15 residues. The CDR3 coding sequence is TGTGCCAGCAGACCTTCGGGGGATTGGAGCTATGGCTACACCTTC. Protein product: CASRPSGDWSYGYTF.

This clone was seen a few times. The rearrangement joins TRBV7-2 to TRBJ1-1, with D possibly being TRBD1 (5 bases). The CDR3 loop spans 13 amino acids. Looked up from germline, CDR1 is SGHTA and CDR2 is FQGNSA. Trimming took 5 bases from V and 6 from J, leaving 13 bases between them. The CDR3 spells CASSLGSGAEAFF. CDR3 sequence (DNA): TGTGCCAGCAGCCTAGGATCGGGGGCTGAAGCTTTCTTT.

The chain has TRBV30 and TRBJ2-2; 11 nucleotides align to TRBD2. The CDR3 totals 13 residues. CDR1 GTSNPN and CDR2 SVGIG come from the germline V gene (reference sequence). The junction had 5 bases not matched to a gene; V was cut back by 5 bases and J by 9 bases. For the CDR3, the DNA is TGTGCCTGGTCTAGCGGGAGGAGGAGGGAGCTGTTTTTT. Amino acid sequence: CAWSSGRRRELFF.

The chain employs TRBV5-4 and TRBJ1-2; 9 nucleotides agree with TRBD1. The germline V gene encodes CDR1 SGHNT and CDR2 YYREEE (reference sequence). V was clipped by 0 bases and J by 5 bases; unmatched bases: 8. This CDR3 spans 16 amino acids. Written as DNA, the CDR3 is TGTGCCAGCAGCTTGGCGACCGGGACAGGGAATTATGGCTACACCTTC. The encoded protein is CASSLATGTGNYGYTF.

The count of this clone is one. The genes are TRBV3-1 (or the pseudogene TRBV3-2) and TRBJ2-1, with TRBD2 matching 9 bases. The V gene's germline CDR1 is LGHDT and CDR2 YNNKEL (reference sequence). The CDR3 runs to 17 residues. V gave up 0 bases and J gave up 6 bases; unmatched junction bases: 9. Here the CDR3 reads CASSQDHGRGGRNEQFF. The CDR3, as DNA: TGTGCCAGCAGCCAAGATCATGGGCGGGGGGGCCGCAATGAGCAGTTCTTC.

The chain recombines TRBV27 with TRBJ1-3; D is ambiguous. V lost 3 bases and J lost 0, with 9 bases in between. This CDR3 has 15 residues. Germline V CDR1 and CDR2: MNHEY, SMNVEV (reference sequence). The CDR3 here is CASSFSVNSGNTIYF. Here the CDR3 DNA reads TGTGCCAGCAGTTTTTCAGTGAACTCTGGAAACACCATATATTTT.

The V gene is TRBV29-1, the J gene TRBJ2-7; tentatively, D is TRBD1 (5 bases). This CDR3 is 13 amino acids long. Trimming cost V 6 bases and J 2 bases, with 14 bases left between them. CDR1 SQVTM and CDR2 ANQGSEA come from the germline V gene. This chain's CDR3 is CSVTIGDPYEQYF. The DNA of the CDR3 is TGCAGCGTCACGATAGGGGATCCCTACGAGCAGTACTTC.

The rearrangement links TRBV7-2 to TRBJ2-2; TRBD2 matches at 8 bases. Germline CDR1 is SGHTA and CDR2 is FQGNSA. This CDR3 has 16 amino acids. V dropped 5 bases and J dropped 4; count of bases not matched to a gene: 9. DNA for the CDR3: TGTGCCAGCAGCGCAACTAGCGGAGCCCCCACCGGGGAGCTGTTTTTT. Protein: CASSATSGAPTGELFF.